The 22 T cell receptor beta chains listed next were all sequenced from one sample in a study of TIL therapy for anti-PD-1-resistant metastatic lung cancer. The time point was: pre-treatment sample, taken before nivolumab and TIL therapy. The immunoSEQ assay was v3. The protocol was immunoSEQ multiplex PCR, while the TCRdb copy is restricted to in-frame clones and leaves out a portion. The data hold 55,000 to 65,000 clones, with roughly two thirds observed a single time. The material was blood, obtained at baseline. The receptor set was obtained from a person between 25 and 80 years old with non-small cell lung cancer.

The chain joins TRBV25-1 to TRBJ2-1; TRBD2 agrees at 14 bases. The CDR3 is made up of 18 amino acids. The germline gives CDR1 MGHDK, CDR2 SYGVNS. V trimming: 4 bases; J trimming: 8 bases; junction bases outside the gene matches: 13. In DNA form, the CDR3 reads TGTGCCAGCAGTGGGGGACTAGCGGGAGAGGGTAGAAGCGATGAGCAGTTCTTC. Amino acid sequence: CASSGGLAGEGRSDEQFF.

The CDR3 DNA reads as TGCAGCGCTAACAGGGGTACCTACAATGAGCAGTTCTTC. Protein sequence: CSANRGTYNEQFF. V usage is TRBV29-1 and J usage is TRBJ2-1, with 7 positions matching TRBD1. J lost 2 bases, V lost 7 bases, and 5 bases had no gene match. Germline CDR1 and CDR2: SQVTM and ANQGSEA. CDR3 length: 13 residues.

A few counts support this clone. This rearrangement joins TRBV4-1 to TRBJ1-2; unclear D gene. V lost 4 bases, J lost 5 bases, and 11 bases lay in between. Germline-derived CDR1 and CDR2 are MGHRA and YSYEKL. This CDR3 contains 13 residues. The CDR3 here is CASSRTLQYGYTF. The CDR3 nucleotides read TGCGCCAGCAGCCGGACTTTACAGTATGGCTACACCTTC.

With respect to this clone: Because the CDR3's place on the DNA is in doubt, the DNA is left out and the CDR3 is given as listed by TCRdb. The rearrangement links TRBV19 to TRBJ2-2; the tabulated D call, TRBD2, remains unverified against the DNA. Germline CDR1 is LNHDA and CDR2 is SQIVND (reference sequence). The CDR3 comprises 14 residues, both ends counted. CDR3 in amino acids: CASTSGRHTGELFF.

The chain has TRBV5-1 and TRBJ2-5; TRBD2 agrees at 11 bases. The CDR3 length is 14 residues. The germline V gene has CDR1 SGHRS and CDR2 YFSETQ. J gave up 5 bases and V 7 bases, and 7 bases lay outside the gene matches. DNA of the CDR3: TGCGCCAGCGCCTCGACTAGCGGGAAGGAGACCCAGTACTTC. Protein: CASASTSGKETQYF.

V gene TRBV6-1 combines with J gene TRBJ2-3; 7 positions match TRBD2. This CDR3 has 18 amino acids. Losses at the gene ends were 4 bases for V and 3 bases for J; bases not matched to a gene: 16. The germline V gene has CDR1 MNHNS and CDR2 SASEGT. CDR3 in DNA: TGTGCCAGCAGTGTCCAAGCGGGAACATCTAGGTGGACAGATACGCAGTATTTT. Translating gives CASSVQAGTSRWTDTQYF.

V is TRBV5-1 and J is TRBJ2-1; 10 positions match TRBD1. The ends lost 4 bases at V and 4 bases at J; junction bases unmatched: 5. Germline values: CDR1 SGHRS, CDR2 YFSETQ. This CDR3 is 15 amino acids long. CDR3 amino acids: CASSPRTGGYNEQFF. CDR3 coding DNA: TGCGCCAGCAGCCCCAGGACAGGGGGGTACAATGAGCAGTTCTTC.

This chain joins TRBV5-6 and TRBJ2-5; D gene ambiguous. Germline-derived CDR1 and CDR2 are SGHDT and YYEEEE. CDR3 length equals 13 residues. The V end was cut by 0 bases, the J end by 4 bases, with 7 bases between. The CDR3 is CASSLEGSETQYF. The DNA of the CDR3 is TGTGCCAGCAGCTTGGAGGGTTCAGAGACCCAGTACTTC.

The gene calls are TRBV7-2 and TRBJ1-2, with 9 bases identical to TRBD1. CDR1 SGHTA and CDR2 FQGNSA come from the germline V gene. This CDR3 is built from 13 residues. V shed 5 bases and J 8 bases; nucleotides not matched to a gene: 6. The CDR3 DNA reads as TGTGCCAGCAGCACTGGGACAGGGCGAGGCTACACCTTC. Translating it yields CASSTGTGRGYTF. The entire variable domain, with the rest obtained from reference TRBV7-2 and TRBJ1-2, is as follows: GAGVSQSPSNKVTEKGKDVELRCDPISGHTALYWYRQSLGQGLEFLIYFQGNSAPDKSGLPSDRFSAERTGGSVSTLTIQRTQQEDSAVYLCASSTGTGRGYTFGSGTRLTVV.

The CDR3, as DNA: TGTGCCAGCAGCAAAGACCGGCCGGGACAGGGGAGAACAGATACGCAGTATTTT. It yields the protein CASSKDRPGQGRTDTQYF. The chain combines TRBV21-1 with TRBJ2-3; the DNA was not used to check the table's D call, TRBD1. TRBV21-1 is labeled a pseudogene. The CDR3 has 18 amino acids.

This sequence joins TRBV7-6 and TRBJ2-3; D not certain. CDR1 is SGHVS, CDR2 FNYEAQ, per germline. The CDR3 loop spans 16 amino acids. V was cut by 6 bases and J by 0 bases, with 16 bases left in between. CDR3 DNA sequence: TGTGCCAGCAGTCTAGAGGCCTTCTCTAGCACAGATACGCAGTATTTT. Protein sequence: CASSLEAFSSTDTQYF.

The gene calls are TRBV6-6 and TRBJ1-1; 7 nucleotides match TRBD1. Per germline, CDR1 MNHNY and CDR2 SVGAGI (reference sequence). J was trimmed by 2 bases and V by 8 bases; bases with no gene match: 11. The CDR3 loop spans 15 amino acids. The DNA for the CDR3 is TGTGCCAGCGGGGGAGGGGGCCAAGGAAACACTGAAGCTTTCTTT. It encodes CASGGGGQGNTEAFF.

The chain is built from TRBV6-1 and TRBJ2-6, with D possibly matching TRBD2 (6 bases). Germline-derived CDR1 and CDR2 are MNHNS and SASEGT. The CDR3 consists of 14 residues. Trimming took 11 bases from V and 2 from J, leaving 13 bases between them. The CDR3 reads CAAQWGAGANVLTF. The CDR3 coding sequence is TGTGCCGCCCAGTGGGGGGCTGGGGCCAACGTCCTGACTTTC.

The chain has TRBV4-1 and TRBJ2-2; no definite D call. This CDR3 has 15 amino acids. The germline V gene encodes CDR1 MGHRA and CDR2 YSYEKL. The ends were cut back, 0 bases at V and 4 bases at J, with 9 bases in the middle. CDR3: CASSQDPRGTGELFF. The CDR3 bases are TGCGCCAGCAGCCAAGATCCTCGCGGCACCGGGGAGCTGTTTTTT.

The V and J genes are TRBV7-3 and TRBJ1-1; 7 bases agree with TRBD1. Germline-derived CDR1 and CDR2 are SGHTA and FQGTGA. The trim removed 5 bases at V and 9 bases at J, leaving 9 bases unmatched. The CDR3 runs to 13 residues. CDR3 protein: CASSPQTTGKAFF. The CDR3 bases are TGTGCCAGCAGCCCTCAGACGACAGGGAAAGCTTTCTTT.

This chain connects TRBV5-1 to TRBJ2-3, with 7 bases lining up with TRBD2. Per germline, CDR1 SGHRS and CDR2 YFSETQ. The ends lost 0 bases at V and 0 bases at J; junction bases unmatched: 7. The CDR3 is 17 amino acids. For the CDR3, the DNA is TGCGCCAGCAGCTTGGGACTAGCTGATTTTAGCACAGATACGCAGTATTTT. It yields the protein CASSLGLADFSTDTQYF.

For the CDR3, the DNA is TGTGCCAGCTGCCCGGGGGCAGCGCAAGAGACCCAGTACTTC. As protein: CASCPGAAQETQYF. The chain carries TRBV6-1 and TRBJ2-5, with D perhaps TRBD1 or TRBD2 (6 bases each). Germline CDR1 reads MNHNS; CDR2 reads SASEGT. The germline V and J ends were trimmed by 8 bases and 2 bases, with 15 bases remaining between them. The CDR3 length is 14 residues.

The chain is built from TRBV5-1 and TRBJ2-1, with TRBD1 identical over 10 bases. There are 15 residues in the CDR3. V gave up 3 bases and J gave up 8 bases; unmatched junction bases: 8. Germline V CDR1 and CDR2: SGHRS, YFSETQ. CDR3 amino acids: CASSYDRGLVDEQFF. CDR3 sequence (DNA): TGCGCCAGCAGCTATGACAGGGGGCTTGTAGATGAGCAGTTCTTC.

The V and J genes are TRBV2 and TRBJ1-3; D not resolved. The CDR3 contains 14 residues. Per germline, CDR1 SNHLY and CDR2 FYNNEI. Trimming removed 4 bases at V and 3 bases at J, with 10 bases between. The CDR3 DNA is TGTGCCAGCAGTGTTTTGGTATTTGGAAACACCATATATTTT. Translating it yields CASSVLVFGNTIYF.

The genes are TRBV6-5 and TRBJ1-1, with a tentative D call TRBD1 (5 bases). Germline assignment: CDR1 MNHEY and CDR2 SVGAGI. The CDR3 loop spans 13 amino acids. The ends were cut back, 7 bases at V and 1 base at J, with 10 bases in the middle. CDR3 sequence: CASTMTANTEAFF. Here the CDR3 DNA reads TGTGCCAGCACCATGACAGCGAACACTGAAGCTTTCTTT.

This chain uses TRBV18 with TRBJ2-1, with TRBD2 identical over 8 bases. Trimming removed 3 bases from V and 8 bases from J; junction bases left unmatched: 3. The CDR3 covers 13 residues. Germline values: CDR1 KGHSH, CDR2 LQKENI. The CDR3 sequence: CASSPGLAYEQFF. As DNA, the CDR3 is TGTGCCAGCTCACCTGGACTAGCATATGAGCAGTTCTTC.

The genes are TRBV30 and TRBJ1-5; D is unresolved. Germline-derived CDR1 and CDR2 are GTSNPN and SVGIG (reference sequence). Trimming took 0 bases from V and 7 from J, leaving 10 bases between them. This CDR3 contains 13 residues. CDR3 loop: CAWSVRGEQPQHF. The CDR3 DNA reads TGTGCCTGGAGTGTACGTGGAGAACAGCCCCAGCATTTT.